The 21 T cell receptor beta chains in this list originate from one sample, sequenced in a study of cytomegalovirus exposure and HLA in healthy donors. A multiplex PCR was run with 60 Vbeta primers and 13 Jbeta primers. Profiled with immunoSEQ multiplex PCR; TCRdb holds only in-frame clones, not every one. The sample shows some 110,000 clones, about 72% of them seen only once. The sequenced material came from PBMCs. Receptors originate from a man aged 45 to 65 in good health and CMV-seropositive.

This clone was recorded a few times. This rearrangement joins TRBV9 to TRBJ2-2; 11 bases line up with TRBD2. CDR3 length equals 16 residues. Unmatched junction bases numbered 3, after V lost 0 bases and J lost 5 bases. Looked up from germline, CDR1 is SGDLS and CDR2 is YYNGEE. CDR3 DNA sequence: TGTGCCAGCAGCGTAGAACTAGCGGGGGCGACCGGGGAGCTGTTTTTT. Translating gives CASSVELAGATGELFF. Using reference TRBV9 and TRBJ2-2 for the parts outside the CDR3, the full variable domain is DSGVTQTPKHLITATGQRVTLRCSPRSGDLSVYWYQQSLDQGLQFLIQYYNGEERAKGNILERFSAQQFPDLHSELNLSSLELGDSALYFCASSVELAGATGELFFGEGSRLTVL.

V is TRBV4-3 and J is TRBJ2-1; D is unclear. CDR3 length: 16 amino acids. The V gene's germline CDR1 is LGHNA and CDR2 YSLEER. V lost 0 bases to trimming and J lost 0 bases, with 9 bases between them. The CDR3 region is CASSQERRISYNEQFF. The DNA for the CDR3 is TGCGCCAGCAGCCAAGAGCGCCGAATCTCCTACAATGAGCAGTTCTTC.

The genes are TRBV5-6 and TRBJ2-5; TRBD1 matches 7 bases. The V gene end was trimmed by 3 bases and the J gene end by 5 bases; junction bases not matched to a gene: 7. This CDR3 contains 14 residues. In germline, CDR1 is SGHDT, CDR2 YYEEEE. This chain's CDR3 is CASSSPDRAETQYF. The DNA of the CDR3 is TGTGCCAGCAGCTCCCCCGACAGGGCGGAGACCCAGTACTTC.

This sequence joins TRBV28 and TRBJ2-5; tentative D call: TRBD2 (5 bases). Trimming took 4 bases from V and 0 from J, leaving 9 bases between them. CDR1 and CDR2 from the germline V gene are MDHEN and SYDVKM. There are 14 residues in the CDR3. The CDR3 reads CASSSPTNQETQYF. The CDR3 bases are TGTGCCAGCAGTTCACCGACTAACCAAGAGACCCAGTACTTC. The variable domain in full, with the rest retrieved from reference TRBV28 and TRBJ2-5, is DVKVTQSSRYLVKRTGEKVFLECVQDMDHENMFWYRQDPGLGLRLIYFSYDVKMKEKGDIPEGYSVSREKKERFSLILESASTNQTSMYLCASSSPTNQETQYFGPGTRLLVL.

The chain couples TRBV9 to TRBJ1-2, with D maybe TRBD1 (6 bases). Trimming cost V 4 bases and J 2 bases, with 12 bases left between them. From germline, CDR1 is SGDLS and CDR2 YYNGEE. CDR3 size: 14 residues. CDR3 DNA: TGTGCCAGCAGCCCGAGGGACATAAACTATGGCTACACCTTC. This gives the protein CASSPRDINYGYTF.

The sample holds a few counts of this clone. The chain links TRBV30 to TRBJ2-4; tentatively, D is TRBD1 (6 bases). The germline gives CDR1 GTSNPN, CDR2 SVGIG (reference sequence). CDR3 length: 15 residues. Trimming pared 2 bases from V and 8 bases from J, leaving 19 bases between. DNA of the CDR3: TGTGCCTGGAGTACCCAGCGGACAGAGACGGACATTCAGTACTTC. Its translation: CAWSTQRTETDIQYF.

A remark on this clone: A read error may produce the germline difference seen at one junction end. This chain uses TRBV30 with TRBJ1-6; D call uncertain. This CDR3 contains 13 residues. The germline gives CDR1 GTSNPN, CDR2 SVGIG (reference sequence). The CDR3 bases are TGTGCCTGGAGTCCTCTAAGTAATCCACCCCTCCACTTT. Residues: CAWSPLSNPPLHF.

This clone was observed a few times. The V and J genes are TRBV6-1 and TRBJ1-2, with 8 bases fitting TRBD1. Germline loops: CDR1 MNHNS, CDR2 SASEGT. With V trimmed by 7 bases and J by 4 bases, 11 bases remained unmatched. This CDR3 region has 15 residues. DNA for the CDR3: TGTGCCAGCACCTTAAATTCGGGACAGGTCTATGGCTACACCTTC. Amino acids: CASTLNSGQVYGYTF.

This clone has more than one count but fewer than ten. The CDR3 DNA follows: TGTGCCAGCAGTTTCCCGTCGGGACAGGGGTCCTACGAGCAGTACTTC. Its protein is CASSFPSGQGSYEQYF. The chain carries TRBV6-5 and TRBJ2-7; 10 bases agree with TRBD1. CDR1 MNHEY and CDR2 SVGAGI come from the germline V gene. The CDR3 loop spans 16 amino acids. With V trimmed by 4 bases and J by 1 base, 7 bases remained unmatched.

This clone was detected a few times. V is TRBV10-3 and J is TRBJ1-3; D ambiguous. Germline CDR1 is ENHRY and CDR2 is SYGVKD. CDR3 length equals 16 residues. Trimming took 2 bases from V and 0 from J, leaving 11 bases between them. This CDR3 reads CAISELPGNSGNTIYF. The CDR3, as DNA: TGTGCCATCAGTGAGCTCCCAGGAAACTCTGGAAACACCATATATTTT.

This clone showed up just once. The chain couples TRBV7-6 to TRBJ2-5; 12 bases agree with TRBD2. V lost 1 base and J lost 4; bases outside the gene matches: 4. Germline V gene sequence: CDR1 SGHVS, CDR2 FNYEAQ. The CDR3 spans 16 residues. CDR3 in DNA: TGTGCCAGCAGCTTAGGCCTAGCGGGGGGGCGAGAGACCCAGTACTTC. Protein sequence: CASSLGLAGGRETQYF.

The rearrangement links TRBV7-9 to TRBJ1-5; D perhaps matches TRBD1 (6 bases). Germline CDR1 reads SEHNR; CDR2 reads FQNEAQ (reference sequence). Trimming removed 5 bases at V and 5 bases at J, with 13 bases between. The CDR3 loop spans 14 amino acids. CDR3 amino acids: CASSPDRRDQPQHF. The CDR3 DNA sequence: TGTGCCAGCAGCCCTGACAGGCGTGATCAGCCCCAGCATTTT.

This chain connects TRBV7-9 to TRBJ1-4, with D maybe TRBD1 (5 bases). The length of the CDR3 is 16 residues. The germline gives CDR1 SEHNR, CDR2 FQNEAQ (reference sequence). V shed 5 bases and J shed 6 bases, with 19 bases lying between them. DNA of the CDR3: TGTGCCAGCAGCCGGGCGGGAGGGAGGGGCGATGAAAAACTGTTTTTT. Encoded protein: CASSRAGGRGDEKLFF.

V usage is TRBV6-1 and J usage is TRBJ1-3; D not certain. Germline V gene lookup returns CDR1 MNHNS and CDR2 SASEGT. V was trimmed by 0 bases and J by 4 bases, leaving 7 bases between them. The length of the CDR3 is 14 residues. CDR3: CASSEALRGNTIYF. Here the CDR3 DNA reads TGTGCCAGCAGTGAAGCGCTTCGGGGAAACACCATATATTTT.

The chain has TRBV4-1 and TRBJ2-1; TRBD2 agrees at 8 bases. This CDR3 has 17 residues. Looked up from germline, CDR1 is MGHRA and CDR2 is YSYEKL. After removal of 3 bases from V and 0 bases from J, the junction contained 7 bases not matched to a gene. The CDR3 protein is CASSQVERGSSYNEQFF. The CDR3 DNA follows: TGCGCCAGCAGCCAGGTGGAGCGGGGGAGCTCCTACAATGAGCAGTTCTTC.

This sequence joins TRBV2 and TRBJ1-1; D possibly corresponds to TRBD1 (6 bases). The V end was cut by 4 bases, the J end by 7 bases, with 10 bases between. The CDR3 is 12 amino acids. Germline V gene lookup returns CDR1 SNHLY and CDR2 FYNNEI. The CDR3 DNA reads TGTGCCAGCAGTGCAGGGGTGGGTGAAGCTTTCTTT. Translated: CASSAGVGEAFF.

This clone was counted a single time. The chain combines TRBV11-2 with TRBJ2-7, with a tentative D call TRBD2 (5 bases). Germline CDR1 and CDR2: SGHAT and FQNNGV. The CDR3 consists of 17 residues. Trimming stripped 2 bases from V and 0 bases from J, with 17 bases between. CDR3 protein: CASSLSGSSHFSYEQYF. The DNA for the CDR3 is TGTGCCAGCAGCTTATCGGGGAGCAGCCATTTCTCCTACGAGCAGTACTTC.

This rearrangement joins TRBV11-2 to TRBJ1-6; 9 bases fit TRBD1. Germline CDR1 and CDR2: SGHAT and FQNNGV. The V and J ends lost 5 bases and 7 bases, in that order; junction bases with no gene match: 6. The CDR3 extends over 15 amino acids. CDR3 DNA: TGTGCCAGCAGCCTCGGGACAGGGATGAATTCACCCCTCCACTTT. Translated: CASSLGTGMNSPLHF. Drawing the rest from reference TRBV11-2 and TRBJ1-6, the complete variable domain is EAGVAQSPRYKIIEKRQSVAFWCNPISGHATLYWYQQILGQGPKLLIQFQNNGVVDDSQLPKDRFSAERLKGVDSTLKIQPAKLEDSAVYLCASSLGTGMNSPLHFGNGTRLTVT.

The sample holds a few counts of this clone. This chain links TRBV19 with TRBJ1-5; perhaps TRBD1 as D (5 bases). Trimming shortened V by 5 bases and J by 5 bases, and 10 bases separated the two germline ends. The CDR3 runs to 13 residues. Germline CDR1 and CDR2: LNHDA and SQIVND (reference sequence). CDR3 protein: CASSVWGDQPQHF. DNA for the CDR3: TGTGCCAGTAGTGTTTGGGGGGATCAGCCCCAGCATTTT.

V usage is TRBV15 and J usage is TRBJ1-1, with TRBD1 as a possible D gene (6 bases). With 7 bases removed from V and 2 bases from J, the gap between germline ends came to 17 bases. The CDR3 has 15 amino acids. In germline, CDR1 is LNHNV, CDR2 YYDKDF (reference sequence). CDR3: CATTRADSRNTEAFF. The CDR3 region has the DNA TGTGCCACCACCCGAGCGGACAGTCGAAACACTGAAGCTTTCTTT.

This clone has just a few counts. This chain links TRBV27 with TRBJ1-2; possibly TRBD1 for D (5 bases). The CDR3 is 15 residues long. CDR1 is MNHEY, CDR2 SMNVEV, per germline (reference sequence). Deletions cut 3 bases from V and 5 bases from J, with 16 bases between. CDR3: CASSFVGGSRYGYTF. The CDR3, as DNA: TGTGCCAGCAGTTTCGTCGGGGGTTCCCGGTATGGCTACACCTTC.